A selection of T cell receptor beta chains follows, all from one sample in a study of cytomegalovirus exposure and HLA in healthy donors. Only in-frame clones appear in the TCRdb table, and some are missing; sequencing was by immunoSEQ multiplex PCR. The sample lists 80,000 to 90,000 clones, around 80% seen once, with around 2% in the top ten. Sequenced sample: PBMCs. These receptors all come from a man in his forties in good health and CMV-seronegative. The CDR3 runs from the conserved cysteine through the conserved F or W. Each record gives: D gene, clone size, J gene, V gene, CDR3 DNA, CDR3 protein. D genes are given only for firm matches. Rows give clone size only sometimes, using once, few, many, or a class for an expanded clone.

D gene: TRBD1; clone size: few; J gene: TRBJ2-7; V gene: TRBV6-1; CDR3 DNA: TGTGCCAGCAGTAGGGACAGGGGGAACCACGAGCAGTACTTC; CDR3 protein: CASSRDRGNHEQYF
D gene: TRBD2; clone size: .; J gene: TRBJ2-1; V gene: TRBV30; CDR3 DNA: TGTGCCTGGAGTGTAAGGGCTAGCGGAAAGTACAATGAGCAGTTCTTC; CDR3 protein: CAWSVRASGKYNEQFF
D gene: .; clone size: .; J gene: TRBJ1-2; V gene: TRBV15; CDR3 DNA: TGTGCCACCAGCAGAGATATAGGAGGGTATGGCTACACCTTC; CDR3 protein: CATSRDIGGYGYTF
D gene: TRBD1; clone size: .; J gene: TRBJ1-1; V gene: TRBV7-2; CDR3 DNA: TGTGCCAGCAGTTCGGACAGGGGGAACACTGAAGCTTTCTTT; CDR3 protein: CASSSDRGNTEAFF
D gene: TRBD1; clone size: .; J gene: TRBJ1-3; V gene: TRBV4-2; CDR3 DNA: TGTGCCAGCAGACTGTATTCCGGACAGGGCCGCTCTGGAAACACCATATATTTT; CDR3 protein: CASRLYSGQGRSGNTIYF
D gene: .; clone size: .; J gene: TRBJ1-1; V gene: TRBV25-1; CDR3 DNA: TGTGCCAGCAGTGAATACGTGGGGGCATTGTCTGAAGCTTTCTTT; CDR3 protein: CASSEYVGALSEAFF
D gene: .; clone size: .; J gene: TRBJ1-5; V gene: TRBV19; CDR3 DNA: TGTGCCAGTAGCGCTGGACGGACCTCCGACTATAGCAATCAGCCCCAGCATTTT; CDR3 protein: CASSAGRTSDYSNQPQHF
D gene: .; clone size: .; J gene: TRBJ2-1; V gene: TRBV19; CDR3 DNA: TGTGCCAGTAGTATACAAGCGGAGGCCTACAATGAGCAGTTCTTC; CDR3 protein: CASSIQAEAYNEQFF
D gene: TRBD2; clone size: .; J gene: TRBJ2-7; V gene: TRBV5-1; CDR3 DNA: TGCGCCAGCAGCCCGGGGGGGCAGGTCTACGAGCAGTACTTC; CDR3 protein: CASSPGGQVYEQYF
D gene: TRBD1; clone size: .; J gene: TRBJ1-4; V gene: TRBV2; CDR3 DNA: TGTGCCAGCAGCCGACAGGGCGCAACTAATGAAAAACTGTTTTTT; CDR3 protein: CASSRQGATNEKLFF
D gene: TRBD1; clone size: few; J gene: TRBJ2-6; V gene: TRBV7-9; CDR3 DNA: TGTGCCAGCAGCATTAACTCAGGGGGCTCTGGGGCCAACGTCCTGACTTTC; CDR3 protein: CASSINSGGSGANVLTF
D gene: .; clone size: .; J gene: TRBJ1-1; V gene: TRBV28; CDR3 DNA: TGTGCCAGCAGGAGTACTGAAGCTTTCTTT; CDR3 protein: CASRSTEAFF
D gene: TRBD1; clone size: .; J gene: TRBJ2-5; V gene: TRBV5-1; CDR3 DNA: TGCGCCAGCAGCTTGGGACAGGGAGAGACCCAGTACTTC; CDR3 protein: CASSLGQGETQYF
D gene: TRBD1; clone size: once; J gene: TRBJ2-3; V gene: TRBV5-6; CDR3 DNA: TGTGCCAGCAGCTTGTTCCGGGGACAGGGAACAGATACGCAGTATTTT; CDR3 protein: CASSLFRGQGTDTQYF
D gene: TRBD1; clone size: .; J gene: TRBJ1-1; V gene: TRBV10-2; CDR3 DNA: TGCGCCAGCAGGAATCTGGGACAGCTCACTGAAGCTTTCTTT; CDR3 protein: CASRNLGQLTEAFF
D gene: .; clone size: .; J gene: TRBJ1-1; V gene: TRBV20-1; CDR3 DNA: TGCAGTGCTAGAGTCGGGGAAGCTTTCTTT; CDR3 protein: CSARVGEAFF
D gene: .; clone size: .; J gene: TRBJ1-1; V gene: TRBV7-9; CDR3 DNA: TGTGCCAGCAGCTTAGCCGGGAACACTGAAGCTTTCTTT; CDR3 protein: CASSLAGNTEAFF
D gene: .; clone size: .; J gene: TRBJ2-5; V gene: TRBV6-1; CDR3 DNA: TGTGCCAGCAGTCAGGACTTCCAAGAGACCCAGTACTTC; CDR3 protein: CASSQDFQETQYF
D gene: TRBD2; clone size: .; J gene: TRBJ2-7; V gene: TRBV5-1; CDR3 DNA: TGCGCCAGCAGCCTCGGACTAGCGGCGATGTCCTACGAGCAGTACTTC; CDR3 protein: CASSLGLAAMSYEQYF
D gene: TRBD1; clone size: .; J gene: TRBJ1-2; V gene: TRBV6-1; CDR3 DNA: TGTGCCAGCACCCGGACAGGGGGGAATTATGGCTACACCTTC; CDR3 protein: CASTRTGGNYGYTF
D gene: TRBD1; clone size: .; J gene: TRBJ1-5; V gene: TRBV29-1; CDR3 DNA: TGCAGCGTGGGACAGTCTATTGATAGCAATCAGCCCCAGCATTTT; CDR3 protein: CSVGQSIDSNQPQHF
D gene: TRBD1; clone size: .; J gene: TRBJ2-1; V gene: TRBV6-6; CDR3 DNA: TGTGCCAGCAAAACAACAGGGGATCGGCAGTTCTTC; CDR3 protein: CASKTTGDRQFF
D gene: .; clone size: .; J gene: TRBJ2-7; V gene: TRBV6-1; CDR3 DNA: TGTGCCAGCAGTGAAACTAGAGGCTACGAGCAGTACTTC; CDR3 protein: CASSETRGYEQYF
D gene: TRBD2; clone size: .; J gene: TRBJ2-7; V gene: TRBV29-1; CDR3 DNA: TGCAGCGTTGGCGGGAGAACGTCCTACGAGCAGTACTTC; CDR3 protein: CSVGGRTSYEQYF
D gene: .; clone size: few; J gene: TRBJ1-4; V gene: TRBV5-8; CDR3 DNA: TGTGCCAGCAGCCTCATGGGACAATCGGAAAAACTGTTTTTT; CDR3 protein: CASSLMGQSEKLFF
D gene: .; clone size: .; J gene: TRBJ1-2; V gene: TRBV7-8; CDR3 DNA: TGTGCCAGCAGCTTAGCGAACAGTAACTATGGCTACACCTTC; CDR3 protein: CASSLANSNYGYTF
D gene: TRBD2; clone size: .; J gene: TRBJ2-2; V gene: TRBV19; CDR3 DNA: TGTGCCATCGCGGGAGGACTGTATTCCGGGGAGCTGTTTTTT; CDR3 protein: CAIAGGLYSGELFF
D gene: .; clone size: .; J gene: TRBJ2-1; V gene: TRBV28; CDR3 DNA: TGTGCCAGCAGTTCCAGGGACTCGGGTGAGCAGTTCTTC; CDR3 protein: CASSSRDSGEQFF
D gene: TRBD1; clone size: .; J gene: TRBJ2-6; V gene: TRBV6-6; CDR3 DNA: TGTGCCAGCAGCCTGGGACAGGGGGCAAGCGTCCTGACTTTC; CDR3 protein: CASSLGQGASVLTF
D gene: TRBD1; clone size: .; J gene: TRBJ1-4; V gene: TRBV29-1; CDR3 DNA: TGCAGCGTTGAAGATACGGACAGGGGAGAAAAACTGTTTTTT; CDR3 protein: CSVEDTDRGEKLFF
D gene: TRBD2; clone size: .; J gene: TRBJ2-3; V gene: TRBV5-4; CDR3 DNA: TGTGCCAGCAGCCTAAAGACTAGCGGGGATACAGATACGCAGTATTTT; CDR3 protein: CASSLKTSGDTDTQYF
D gene: .; clone size: .; J gene: TRBJ1-5; V gene: TRBV4-1; CDR3 DNA: TGCGCCAGCAGCCAAGAAGCCTCTATACAAGGGGGCAATCAGCCCCAGCATTTT; CDR3 protein: CASSQEASIQGGNQPQHF
D gene: TRBD2; clone size: .; J gene: TRBJ2-7; V gene: TRBV7-9; CDR3 DNA: TGTGCCAGCAGACCACTAGCGGTTGCCTACGAGCAGTACTTC; CDR3 protein: CASRPLAVAYEQYF
D gene: TRBD1; clone size: .; J gene: TRBJ2-5; V gene: TRBV29-1; CDR3 DNA: TGCAGCGCTGGACAGGGAGGAGAGACCCAGTACTTC; CDR3 protein: CSAGQGGETQYF
D gene: .; clone size: .; J gene: TRBJ1-1; V gene: TRBV11-1; CDR3 DNA: TGTGCCAGCAGCTTAACCAGAAACACTGAAGCTTTCTTT; CDR3 protein: CASSLTRNTEAFF
D gene: .; clone size: few; J gene: TRBJ1-4; V gene: TRBV19; CDR3 DNA: TGTGCCAGCTCAGGACAGATTAATGAAAAACTGTTTTTT; CDR3 protein: CASSGQINEKLFF
D gene: TRBD2; clone size: .; J gene: TRBJ2-5; V gene: TRBV10-3; CDR3 DNA: TGTGCCATTCAGCGGGGGGCCCAAGAGACCCAGTACTTC; CDR3 protein: CAIQRGAQETQYF
D gene: .; clone size: .; J gene: TRBJ1-2; V gene: TRBV5-4; CDR3 DNA: TGTGCCAGCAGCTTGGGCCTGGCAGACTATGGCTACACCTTC; CDR3 protein: CASSLGLADYGYTF